This T cell receptor beta chain derives from a study of blood T cell repertoires in COVID-19. Study in general: Acute-phase and convalescent COVID-19 samples originated in the United States, Italy and Spain.

As for this clone: An end of the junction differs from the germline gene, which may be a read error.

The V gene's germline CDR1 is MNHEY and CDR2 SVGAGI. This CDR3 is 13 amino acids long. Profiled with immunoSEQ multiplex PCR; TCRdb holds only in-frame clones, not every one. The table has 120,000 to 150,000 clones, 60% to 85% seen once. The clonotype was recovered from a man aged 50 or older with active or convalescent COVID-19. The sequencing input was peripheral blood. This chain connects TRBV6-5 to TRBJ2-2; D ambiguous. CDR3 sequence: CPERQWNTGELFF. CDR3 DNA sequence: TGCCCAGAACGTCAGTGGAACACCGGGGAGCTGTTTTTT.